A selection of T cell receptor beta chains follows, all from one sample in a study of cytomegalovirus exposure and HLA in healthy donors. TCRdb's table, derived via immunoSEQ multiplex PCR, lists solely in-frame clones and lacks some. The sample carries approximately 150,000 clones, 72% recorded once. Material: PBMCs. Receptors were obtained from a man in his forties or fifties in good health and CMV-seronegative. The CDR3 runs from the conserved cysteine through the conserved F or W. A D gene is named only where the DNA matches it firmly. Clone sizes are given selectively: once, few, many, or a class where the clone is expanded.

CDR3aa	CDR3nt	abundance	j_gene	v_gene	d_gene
CASSQSRDRGVYEQYF	TGTGCCAGCAGCCAATCCCGGGACAGGGGTGTCTACGAGCAGTACTTC	NA	TRBJ2-7	TRBV7-8	TRBD1
CASSSGESSYNEQFF	TGCGCCAGCAGCAGCGGGGAAAGCTCCTACAATGAGCAGTTCTTC	NA	TRBJ2-1	TRBV5-1	TRBD2
CASSGELYTEAFF	TGTGCCAGCAGCGGGGAGCTTTACACTGAAGCTTTCTTT	NA	TRBJ1-1	TRBV2	NA
CASSSDSANTEAFF	TGCGCCAGCAGCTCTGACAGCGCGAACACTGAAGCTTTCTTT	few	TRBJ1-1	TRBV5-1	NA
CASGSEQGTAAAEAFF	TGTGCTAGTGGTTCAGAACAGGGGACGGCCGCCGCTGAAGCTTTCTTT	NA	TRBJ1-1	TRBV12-5	TRBD1
CATSRDPGAGNEQYF	TGTGCCACCAGCAGAGATCCTGGGGCGGGGAACGAGCAGTACTTC	once	TRBJ2-7	TRBV15	NA
CASSLGGTIPGYTF	TGTGCCAGCAGTTTGGGGGGGACAATCCCCGGCTACACCTTC	NA	TRBJ1-2	TRBV28	NA
CASSQDWATAVSGANVLTF	TGCGCCAGCAGCCAAGATTGGGCGACAGCTGTCTCTGGGGCCAACGTCCTGACTTTC	NA	TRBJ2-6	TRBV4-3	NA
CASRLSGGTDTQYF	TGCGCCAGCAGACTTAGCGGGGGCACAGATACGCAGTATTTT	once	TRBJ2-3	TRBV5-1	TRBD2
CAWSGGVSTDTQYF	TGTGCCTGGAGTGGCGGGGTAAGCACAGATACGCAGTATTTT	NA	TRBJ2-3	TRBV30	NA
CASSAVRGYTF	TGTGCCAGCAGCGCCGTCAGAGGCTACACCTTC	NA	TRBJ1-2	TRBV9	NA
CASMGGPGGEQFF	TGTGCCAGCATGGGCGGGCCGGGTGGTGAGCAGTTCTTC	once	TRBJ2-1	TRBV5-4	NA
CASSSVGYTF	TGTGCCAGCAGTTCCGTTGGCTACACCTTC	few	TRBJ1-2	TRBV28	NA
CASSQPGQQETQYF	TGCGCCAGCAGCCAGCCGGGACAGCAAGAGACCCAGTACTTC	few	TRBJ2-5	TRBV4-1	TRBD1
CASSISVSGANVLTF	TGTGCCAGTAGTATCTCGGTTTCTGGGGCCAACGTCCTGACTTTC	NA	TRBJ2-6	TRBV19	NA
CASSVEEESGGYTF	TGCGCCAGCAGCGTAGAAGAGGAGTCTGGGGGCTACACCTTC	NA	TRBJ1-2	TRBV4-3	NA
CASSKGPGMGYEQYF	TGTGCCAGCAGCAAAGGCCCCGGGATGGGGTACGAGCAGTACTTC	NA	TRBJ2-7	TRBV11-1	NA
CASSESRGGPGEQFF	TGCGCCAGCAGTGAGTCGCGGGGGGGGCCAGGTGAGCAGTTCTTC	NA	TRBJ2-1	TRBV10-1	TRBD2
CASSLGRGRLNQPQHF	TGTGCCAGCAGCTTGGGCAGGGGGCGTCTCAATCAGCCCCAGCATTTT	NA	TRBJ1-5	TRBV5-6	TRBD1
CASSVRETGELFF	TGTGCCAGCAGCGTCCGGGAAACCGGGGAGCTGTTTTTT	NA	TRBJ2-2	TRBV9	NA
CASSAGQDYGYTF	TGTGCCAGCAGCGCAGGACAGGACTATGGCTACACCTTC	NA	TRBJ1-2	TRBV9	TRBD1
CASSARETQYF	TGTGCCAGCAGTGCCCGGGAGACCCAGTACTTC	few	TRBJ2-5	TRBV6-1	NA
CASSISRLAGGAAYEQYF	TGTGCCAGTAGTATAAGTCGGCTAGCGGGAGGGGCCGCCTACGAGCAGTACTTC	NA	TRBJ2-7	TRBV19	TRBD2
CASSILQGTRGEQFF	TGTGCCAGTAGTATTCTACAGGGGACGCGGGGTGAGCAGTTCTTC	NA	TRBJ2-1	TRBV19	NA
CASSLAGLGNTIYF	TGCGCCAGCAGCTTGGCGGGACTGGGTAACACCATATATTTT	NA	TRBJ1-3	TRBV5-1	NA
CASSLSPGEQYF	TGTGCCAGCAGCCTCAGTCCTGGCGAGCAGTACTTC	few	TRBJ2-7	TRBV5-8	NA
CASSYGGGTVGTEAFF	TGTGCCAGCAGTTACGGTGGAGGGACGGTCGGCACTGAAGCTTTCTTT	NA	TRBJ1-1	TRBV6-5	NA
CASSTPRDRGLRNSPLHF	TGTGCCAGCAGCACACCTCGGGACAGGGGATTGAGGAATTCACCCCTCCACTTT	NA	TRBJ1-6	TRBV11-3	TRBD1
CASSPVGPVNTEAFF	TGTGCCAGCAGTCCGGTTGGGCCCGTGAACACTGAAGCTTTCTTT	few	TRBJ1-1	TRBV28	NA
CAWSVRGRWTEAFF	TGTGCCTGGAGTGTCAGGGGGCGGTGGACTGAAGCTTTCTTT	NA	TRBJ1-1	TRBV30	TRBD1
CASSLGASGFIGELFF	TGCGCCAGCAGCTTGGGGGCTAGCGGGTTTATCGGGGAGCTGTTTTTT	NA	TRBJ2-2	TRBV5-1	TRBD2
CASSLSAGGTNGGNTIYF	TGCGCCAGCAGCTTGTCGGCAGGGGGCACAAACGGTGGAAACACCATATATTTT	NA	TRBJ1-3	TRBV5-1	TRBD1
CASGFSLNYGYTF	TGTGCTAGTGGTTTCTCCCTCAACTATGGCTACACCTTC	NA	TRBJ1-2	TRBV12-5	NA
CASSYREEEKLFF	TGTGCCAGCAGTTACAGGGAAGAAGAAAAACTGTTTTTT	NA	TRBJ1-4	TRBV27	NA
CASSLVPGQETTEQYF	TGTGCCAGCAGCTTGGTCCCTGGACAGGAGACTACCGAGCAGTACTTC	NA	TRBJ2-7	TRBV5-4	TRBD1
CASSLAGGPYEQYF	TGTGCCAGCAGTTTGGCGGGAGGGCCCTACGAGCAGTACTTC	NA	TRBJ2-7	TRBV27	TRBD2
CASSLVFGGANGYTF	TGCGCCAGCAGCTTGGTTTTTGGGGGCGCGAATGGCTACACCTTC	NA	TRBJ1-2	TRBV5-1	NA
CASRSYRGTNTGELFF	TGCGCCAGCAGAAGTTACAGGGGGACCAACACCGGGGAGCTGTTTTTT	NA	TRBJ2-2	TRBV4-1	TRBD1
CSVVGSGRTIHNEQFF	TGCAGCGTTGTTGGGAGCGGGAGGACGATTCACAATGAGCAGTTCTTC	NA	TRBJ2-1	TRBV29-1	TRBD2
CASSPSGGAGGELFF	TGCGCCAGCAGCCCCAGCGGGGGGGCCGGCGGGGAGCTGTTTTTT	NA	TRBJ2-2	TRBV4-1	TRBD2
CASSYGGEGTQYF	TGTGCCAGCAGTTACGGAGGGGAGGGGACCCAGTACTTC	NA	TRBJ2-5	TRBV6-5	TRBD2
CASSLAGRGNYGYTF	TGCGCCAGCAGCTTGGCCGGCAGGGGAAACTATGGCTACACCTTC	NA	TRBJ1-2	TRBV5-1	NA
CASSPQGGGTDTQYF	TGTGCCAGCAGCCCCCAAGGAGGAGGCACAGATACGCAGTATTTT	NA	TRBJ2-3	TRBV7-2	NA
CSVDLGGGLNEQFF	TGCAGCGTGGACCTGGGGGGGGGCCTCAATGAGCAGTTCTTC	NA	TRBJ2-1	TRBV29-1	NA
CASSLFYGGDRRGRETQYF	TGTGCCAGCAGTTTATTCTACGGGGGAGATCGGAGGGGGCGAGAGACCCAGTACTTC	NA	TRBJ2-5	TRBV27	NA
CASSPTGTGFQETQYF	TGCGCCAGCAGCCCGACCGGGACAGGGTTCCAAGAGACCCAGTACTTC	NA	TRBJ2-5	TRBV5-1	TRBD1